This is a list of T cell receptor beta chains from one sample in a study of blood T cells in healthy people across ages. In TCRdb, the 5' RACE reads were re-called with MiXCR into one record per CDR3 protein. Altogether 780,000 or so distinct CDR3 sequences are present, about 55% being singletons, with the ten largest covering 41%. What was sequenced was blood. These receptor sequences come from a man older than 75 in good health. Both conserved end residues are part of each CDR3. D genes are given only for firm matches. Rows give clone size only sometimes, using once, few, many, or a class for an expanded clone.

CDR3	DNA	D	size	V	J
CASSQRRPRSTEAFF	TGTGCCAGCAGCCAAAGGAGACCACGGAGCACTGAAGCTTTCTTT	-	-	TRBV3-1	TRBJ1-1
CASSLLRNEQFF	TGTGCCAGCAGCCTGCTGAGAAATGAGCAGTTCTTC	-	few	TRBV7-9	TRBJ2-1
CASSSLSGIGEQYF	TGTGCCAGCAGCTCTCTCTCGGGAATCGGCGAGCAGTACTTC	-	-	TRBV7-6	TRBJ2-7
CASSLDKTYEQYF	TGTGCCAGCAGTTTAGACAAAACCTACGAGCAGTACTTC	-	few	TRBV28	TRBJ2-7
CAAGRTANYGYTF	TGTGCCGCGGGCCGGACAGCGAACTATGGCTACACCTTC	-	-	TRBV10-3	TRBJ1-2
CASSPLRGNHYEQYF	TGTGCCAGCTCACCACTCCGCGGGAACCACTACGAGCAGTACTTC	-	once	TRBV18	TRBJ2-7
CASSLLTQNNEQFF	TGTGCCAGCAGCCTGTTAACCCAGAACAATGAGCAGTTCTTC	-	-	TRBV3-1	TRBJ2-1
CATSDPVDTASGANVLTF	TGTGCCACCAGTGACCCGGTGGACACGGCCTCTGGGGCCAACGTCCTGACTTTC	-	-	TRBV24-1	TRBJ2-6
CASRGQGMRNEQFF	TGTGCCAGCAGGGGCCAGGGGATGAGAAATGAGCAGTTCTTC	-	few	TRBV2	TRBJ2-1
CASSVGNSLEQYF	TGTGCCAGCAGCGTAGGTAATAGCTTGGAGCAGTACTTC	-	few	TRBV9	TRBJ2-5
CASSLPRGRDTDTQYF	TGTGCCAGCAGCTTACCCCGAGGGAGAGACACAGATACGCAGTATTTT	-	-	TRBV7-2	TRBJ2-3
CASSRPQAFWEQYF	TGTGCCAGCTCCAGGCCACAGGCCTTCTGGGAGCAGTACTTC	-	-	TRBV18	TRBJ2-5
CASSSGDRGHHEQYF	TGTGCCAGCAGCTCCGGGGACAGGGGGCACCACGAGCAGTACTTC	TRBD1	once	TRBV9	TRBJ2-7
CASSRETGGPNTEAFF	TGCGCCAGCAGCCGAGAGACAGGGGGCCCGAACACTGAAGCTTTCTTT	TRBD1	-	TRBV5-1	TRBJ1-1
CASLKGLAGNNEQFF	TGTGCCAGCTTAAAGGGGCTAGCGGGAAACAATGAGCAGTTCTTC	TRBD2	few	TRBV11-1	TRBJ2-1
CSATSGQGIYEQYF	TGCAGTGCAACATCCGGACAGGGGATTTACGAGCAGTACTTC	TRBD1	-	TRBV20-1	TRBJ2-7
CASSSQTSGRLYEQYF	TGTGCCAGCAGCTCCCAGACTAGCGGGAGACTTTATGAGCAGTACTTC	TRBD2	-	TRBV7-2	TRBJ2-5
CSARPPGGSETQYF	TGCAGTGCTAGGCCCCCAGGGGGCTCGGAGACCCAGTACTTC	TRBD1	-	TRBV20-1	TRBJ2-5
CATSGGQPQHF	TGTGCCACCAGTGGTGGGCAGCCCCAGCATTTT	-	-	TRBV24-1	TRBJ1-5
CASSVGGSTADTQYF	TGTGCCAGCAGCGTAGGCGGGTCAACCGCAGATACGCAGTATTTT	-	-	TRBV9	TRBJ2-3